Detailed here is one TCR beta chain. Repertoires were generated with immunoSEQ multiplex PCR, while TCRdb's copy carries only in-frame clones and drops some. The sample comprises more than 150,000 clones, over 75% of which are singletons, and about 13% rests with the top ten. The data were taken from a study of blood T cell repertoires in COVID-19. Study information: Sites in the United States, Italy and Spain provided acute and convalescent COVID-19 samples.

V lost 4 bases, J lost 6 bases, and 7 bases stayed unmatched. Germline values: CDR1 MNHEY, CDR2 SMNVEV (reference sequence). This CDR3 has 14 amino acids. The receptor comes from a man in his fifties or sixties who had recovered from COVID-19. Sequenced sample: peripheral blood. The J gene is TRBJ1-2, the V gene TRBV27, with TRBD1 identical over 8 bases. The CDR3 nucleotides are TGTGCCAGCAGTTGGGCCAGGGGGCTCGATGGCTACACCTTC. This sequence encodes CASSWARGLDGYTF.